The next 30 T cell receptor beta chains were all read from a single sample in a study of technical replicates of blood from a few donors. Sequencing was performed with immunoSEQ multiplex PCR; in TCRdb, only in-frame clones are kept and a portion is missing. The repertoire has 84,000 or so clones, roughly 94% of them found once; the top ten carry approximately 0.25%. The sample consisted of T cells isolated from PBMCs. The origin of the receptors is a human donor in good health.

This clone came up once. The J gene is TRBJ2-5, the V gene TRBV5-1, with D possibly matching TRBD1 (7 bases). This CDR3 comprises 16 residues. V shed 2 bases and J shed 2 bases, with 16 bases lying between them. CDR1 and CDR2 from the germline V gene are SGHRS and YFSETQ. The CDR3 DNA reads TGCGCCAGCAGCTTTTCTTCGACAGGGAGGCAAGAGACCCAGTACTTC. Translated, it gives CASSFSSTGRQETQYF.

The V call is TRBV7-5, the J call TRBJ2-3; the DNA was not compared with TRBD2, the D call given in the table. TRBV7-5 is marked as a pseudogene. CDR3 size: 14 residues. The CDR3 DNA reads as TGTGTCAGAAGCCGGGGGGGCAGCACAGATACGCAGTATTTT. Residues: CVRSRGGSTDTQYF.

The rearrangement links TRBV10-3 to TRBJ1-1; TRBD1 matches at 7 bases. Germline CDR1 reads ENHRY; CDR2 reads SYGVKD. J gave up 3 bases and V 4 bases, and 11 bases lay outside the gene matches. There are 16 residues in the CDR3. The CDR3 reads CAISGGGGAGHTEAFF. CDR3 in DNA: TGTGCCATCAGTGGTGGAGGGGGCGCGGGGCACACTGAAGCTTTCTTT.

The chain employs TRBV28 and TRBJ2-7, with 8 positions matching TRBD1. Trimming cost V 3 bases and J 2 bases; bases outside gene matches: 6. CDR1 is MDHEN and CDR2 is SYDVKM in the germline V gene. This CDR3 spans 15 amino acids. The CDR3 is CASSFQGTGTYEQYF. The CDR3 DNA reads as TGTGCCAGCAGTTTTCAGGGGACAGGAACCTACGAGCAGTACTTC. Filled out from reference TRBV28 and TRBJ2-7, the complete variable domain reads DVKVTQSSRYLVKRTGEKVFLECVQDMDHENMFWYRQDPGLGLRLIYFSYDVKMKEKGDIPEGYSVSREKKERFSLILESASTNQTSMYLCASSFQGTGTYEQYFGPGTRLTVT.

The rearrangement joins TRBV19 to TRBJ1-3; a weak D match, TRBD1 (5 bases). CDR1 LNHDA and CDR2 SQIVND come from the germline V gene (reference sequence). There are 15 residues in the CDR3. Trimming took 7 bases from V and 0 from J, leaving 13 bases between them. CDR3 protein: CASTGLSSSGNTIYF. The CDR3 DNA reads TGTGCCAGTACGGGACTCTCTAGCTCTGGAAACACCATATATTTT.

The gene calls are TRBV27 and TRBJ1-1, with D perhaps matching TRBD1 (5 bases). The germline gives CDR1 MNHEY, CDR2 SMNVEV (reference sequence). CDR3 length: 16 residues. Trimming took 2 bases from V and 6 from J, leaving 19 bases between them. DNA for the CDR3: TGTGCCAGCAGTTTAATCTTCAGGGTTCGAGAGGCTGAAGCTTTCTTT. This sequence encodes CASSLIFRVREAEAFF.

This rearrangement joins TRBV5-1 to TRBJ2-5, with TRBD1 identical over 7 bases. The CDR3 has 14 amino acids. V lost 3 bases to trimming and J lost 5 bases; unmatched junction nucleotides: 7. Germline-derived CDR1 and CDR2 are SGHRS and YFSETQ. This CDR3 reads CASSSRQGFETQYF. DNA for the CDR3: TGCGCCAGCAGCTCCCGACAGGGCTTCGAGACCCAGTACTTC. Looking up the rest from reference TRBV5-1 and TRBJ2-5 gives the full variable domain: KAGVTQTPRYLIKTRGQQVTLSCSPISGHRSVSWYQQTPGQGLQFLFEYFSETQRNKGNFPGRFSGRQFSNSRSEMNVSTLELGDSALYLCASSSRQGFETQYFGPGTRLLVL.

The V call is TRBV5-6, the J call TRBJ2-5, with D perhaps TRBD2 (6 bases). TRBJ2-7 explains the end of the DNA better; the J call may be wrong. The germline gives CDR1 SGHDT, CDR2 YYEEEE. The CDR3 spans 18 residues. The CDR3 nucleotides read TGTGCCAGCAGCCCCACGGGACTCCTATCACCTTTATCCTACGAGCAGTACTTC. This gives the protein CASSPTGLLSPLSYEQYF.

The chain recombines TRBV30 with TRBJ1-6, with 7 bases fitting TRBD1. V dropped 3 bases and J dropped 5; count of bases not matched to a gene: 4. This CDR3 contains 14 residues. CDR1 is GTSNPN and CDR2 is SVGIG in the germline V gene (reference sequence). Here the CDR3 DNA reads TGTGCCTGGAGGACCGGGACAGATAATTCACCCCTCCACTTT. This codes for CAWRTGTDNSPLHF.

V and J are TRBV6-6 and TRBJ2-1; 10 nucleotides line up with TRBD2. The length of the CDR3 is 15 residues. The J segment lost 5 bases and the V segment lost 2 bases, leaving 3 bases of the junction unmatched. Germline lookup yields CDR1 MNHNY and CDR2 SVGAGI (reference sequence). The CDR3 DNA follows: TGTGCCAGCAGTTACGTAGCGGGAGGTGACAATGAGCAGTTCTTC. The encoded protein is CASSYVAGGDNEQFF.

This clone came up once. This rearrangement joins TRBV15 to TRBJ2-7, with D maybe TRBD1 (6 bases). The germline V gene encodes CDR1 LNHNV and CDR2 YYDKDF (reference sequence). The CDR3 is 15 residues long. The V and J ends lost 0 bases and 4 bases respectively, with 13 bases between them. In DNA form, the CDR3 reads TGTGCCACCAGCAGAGATTCCCAGGGGTGGTACGAGCAGTACTTC. Its protein is CATSRDSQGWYEQYF.

This chain's CDR3 is CASGAAGGTYEQYF. In nucleotides, the CDR3 is TGTGCCAGTGGGGCGGCAGGGGGTACCTACGAGCAGTACTTC. The chain has TRBV19 and TRBJ2-7; TRBD1 aligns across 7 bases. The V gene's germline CDR1 is LNHDA and CDR2 SQIVND (reference sequence). Trimming at V came to 8 bases and at J to 2 bases, leaving 9 bases not matched to a gene. The CDR3 extends over 14 amino acids. Using reference TRBV19 and TRBJ2-7 for the parts outside the CDR3, the full variable domain is DGGITQSPKYLFRKEGQNVTLSCEQNLNHDAMYWYRQDPGQGLRLIYYSQIVNDFQKGDIAEGYSVSREKKESFPLTVTSAQKNPTAFYLCASGAAGGTYEQYFGPGTRLTVT.

This clone was picked up one time. The CDR3 DNA is TGTGCCAGCAGTGAGAGTTTTGAGGGCAATCAGCCCCAGCATTTT. This encodes CASSESFEGNQPQHF. J is TRBJ1-5 and V is TRBV6-1; D ambiguous. The CDR3 loop spans 15 amino acids. Germline V CDR1 and CDR2: MNHNS, SASEGT. Trimming left V 3 bases short and J 2 bases short, with 11 bases between.

This clone has only one observation. The rearrangement joins TRBV2 to TRBJ2-5, with 8 bases identical to TRBD2. Looked up from germline, CDR1 is SNHLY and CDR2 is FYNNEI. After removal of 3 bases from V and 7 bases from J, the junction contained 10 bases not matched to a gene. The length of the CDR3 is 15 residues. The DNA of the CDR3 is TGTGCCAGCAGTGAGAGGGGAAGCGGGAGTGGGACCCAGTACTTC. Protein: CASSERGSGSGTQYF.

The V gene is TRBV10-2, the J gene TRBJ1-2; D is possibly TRBD1 (6 bases). The V end lost 1 base, the J end lost 7 bases, and 10 bases lay between the germline ends. The CDR3 spans 13 residues. Looked up from germline, CDR1 is WSHSY and CDR2 is SAAADI. The CDR3 is CASSEWRGGGYTF. The DNA for the CDR3 is TGCGCCAGCAGTGAGTGGCGAGGGGGTGGCTACACCTTC.

The V gene is TRBV28, the J gene TRBJ1-2; TRBD1 matches 9 bases. V shed 6 bases and J 3 bases; nucleotides not matched to a gene: 14. CDR1 MDHEN and CDR2 SYDVKM come from the germline V gene. CDR3 length equals 17 residues. The CDR3 loop is CASSEDRGSLWDYGYTF. CDR3 sequence (DNA): TGTGCCAGCAGCGAGGACAGGGGCAGCTTGTGGGACTATGGCTACACCTTC.

V usage is TRBV9 and J usage is TRBJ1-1, with 10 bases that match TRBD1. After removal of 0 bases from V and 6 bases from J, the junction contained 5 bases not matched to a gene. The CDR3 contains 15 residues. Per the germline V gene, CDR1 is SGDLS and CDR2 is YYNGEE. Here the CDR3 reads CASSVAGTGVAEAFF. Here the CDR3 DNA reads TGTGCCAGCAGCGTAGCGGGGACAGGGGTCGCTGAAGCTTTCTTT.

This chain links TRBV15 with TRBJ1-1, with D perhaps TRBD1 (5 bases). The CDR3 runs 14 residues. CDR1 and CDR2 from the germline V gene are LNHNV and YYDKDF (reference sequence). The V and J ends lost 0 bases and 8 bases respectively, with 13 bases between them. The CDR3 DNA follows: TGTGCCACCAGCAGAGATCAGTACAGGTACGAAGCTTTCTTT. Translation: CATSRDQYRYEAFF. Combining the CDR3 with reference TRBV15 and TRBJ1-1 gives the whole variable domain DAMVIQNPRYQVTQFGKPVTLSCSQTLNHNVMYWYQQKSSQAPKLLFHYYDKDFNNEADTPDNFQSRRPNTSFCFLDIRSPGLGDTAMYLCATSRDQYRYEAFFGQGTRLTVV.

The genes are TRBV11-2 and TRBJ2-5; TRBD1 agrees at 8 bases. J lost 1 base, V lost 3 bases, and 7 bases had no gene match. The germline gives CDR1 SGHAT, CDR2 FQNNGV. This CDR3 spans 16 amino acids. CDR3 coding DNA: TGTGCCAGCAGCTTGGGAATCGGACAGGGCCAAGAGACCCAGTACTTC. Translation: CASSLGIGQGQETQYF. Complete variable domain (other parts from reference TRBV11-2 and TRBJ2-5): EAGVAQSPRYKIIEKRQSVAFWCNPISGHATLYWYQQILGQGPKLLIQFQNNGVVDDSQLPKDRFSAERLKGVDSTLKIQPAKLEDSAVYLCASSLGIGQGQETQYFGPGTRLLVL.

V and J are TRBV6-1 and TRBJ2-4; 9 bases line up with TRBD1. Germline assignment: CDR1 MNHNS and CDR2 SASEGT. The CDR3 runs 13 residues. V shed 6 bases, J shed 8 bases, and the junction held 5 bases outside the gene matches. CDR3 in amino acids: CASSTDRGDIQYF. The CDR3 DNA reads as TGTGCCAGCAGCACGGACAGGGGTGACATTCAGTACTTC.

This clone has just one count. The CDR3 is CASSLLPGNSGNTIYF. CDR3 in DNA: TGTGCCAGCAGCTTGCTTCCAGGCAACTCTGGAAACACCATATATTTT. This rearrangement joins TRBV5-8 to TRBJ1-3, with D unclear. The V gene's germline CDR1 is SGHTS and CDR2 YDEGEE. This CDR3 is 16 amino acids long. The V and J ends lost 1 base and 0 bases respectively, with 11 bases between them.

The chain employs TRBV29-1 and TRBJ2-2; no reliable D call. The ends were cut back, 4 bases at V and 1 base at J, with 7 bases in the middle. Germline CDR1 SQVTM, CDR2 ANQGSEA. There are 13 residues in the CDR3. CDR3 amino acids: CSVGHLNTGELFF. The CDR3 nucleotides read TGCAGCGTTGGACACTTGAACACCGGGGAGCTGTTTTTT.

The chain combines TRBV27 with TRBJ2-4, with D maybe TRBD1 (6 bases). V shed 8 bases and J shed 0 bases, with 17 bases lying between them. From germline, CDR1 is MNHEY and CDR2 SMNVEV (reference sequence). This CDR3 has 16 residues. Written as DNA, the CDR3 is TGTGCCAGCCTCCCGACAGGACCCCTAGCCAAAAACATTCAGTACTTC. Protein sequence: CASLPTGPLAKNIQYF.

The chain is built from TRBV19 and TRBJ1-2; D unresolved. CDR1 LNHDA and CDR2 SQIVND come from the germline V gene (reference sequence). V lost 3 bases, J lost 2 bases, and 7 bases lay in between. The CDR3 contains 13 residues. For the CDR3, the DNA is TGTGCCAGTAGTATCAGGCCGAACTATGGCTACACCTTC. It encodes CASSIRPNYGYTF.

The gene calls are TRBV7-9 and TRBJ2-5; possibly TRBD2 for D (7 bases). The germline CDR1 and CDR2 sequences are SEHNR and FQNEAQ (reference sequence). V shed 7 bases and J shed 2 bases, with 23 bases lying between them. This CDR3 spans 17 amino acids. CDR3 in amino acids: CASTGVRLGGPQETQYF. For the CDR3, the DNA is TGTGCCAGCACCGGAGTAAGGTTGGGGGGGCCGCAAGAGACCCAGTACTTC. The whole variable domain, remainder taken from reference TRBV7-9 and TRBJ2-5, is DTGVSQNPRHKITKRGQNVTFRCDPISEHNRLYWYRQTLGQGPEFLTYFQNEAQLEKSRLLSDRFSAERPKGSFSTLEIQRTEQGDSAMYLCASTGVRLGGPQETQYFGPGTRLLVL.

The V and J genes are TRBV30 and TRBJ1-6, with a weak D call TRBD1 (6 bases). This CDR3 spans 15 amino acids. V lost 7 bases to trimming and J lost 7 bases, with 20 bases between them. Germline CDR1 is GTSNPN and CDR2 is SVGIG (reference sequence). CDR3 nucleotide sequence: TGTGCCTCACCTTCCACAGGGTCTCTGAATTCACCCCTCCACTTT. Translating gives CASPSTGSLNSPLHF.

The rearrangement links TRBV6-6 to TRBJ2-7; 7 positions match TRBD2. The CDR3 covers 14 residues. V lost 6 bases, J lost 4 bases, and 9 bases stayed unmatched. Per the germline V gene, CDR1 is MNHNY and CDR2 is SVGAGI (reference sequence). The CDR3 is CASSLRERKYEQYF. CDR3 coding DNA: TGTGCCAGCAGCTTGCGGGAGAGAAAGTACGAGCAGTACTTC.

The chain uses TRBV6-4 and TRBJ2-7; a possible D gene is TRBD2 (5 bases). The germline V gene encodes CDR1 MRHNA and CDR2 SNTAGT. With 6 bases removed from V and 0 bases from J, the gap between germline ends came to 15 bases. This CDR3 comprises 15 residues. The CDR3: CASSIEGGGSYEQYF. In DNA form, the CDR3 reads TGTGCCAGCAGCATCGAGGGCGGTGGCTCCTACGAGCAGTACTTC.

The chain recombines TRBV9 with TRBJ2-6; TRBD1 aligns across 10 bases. The junction had 4 bases not matched to a gene; V was cut back by 4 bases and J by 0 bases. This CDR3 contains 17 residues. CDR1 and CDR2 from the germline V gene are SGDLS and YYNGEE. This CDR3 is CASSNRDRGSGANVLTF. Here the CDR3 DNA reads TGTGCCAGCAGCAACCGGGACAGGGGCTCTGGGGCCAACGTCCTGACTTTC.

CDR3 protein: CASSWGQGYNEQFF. CDR3 in DNA: TGTGCCAGCAGCTGGGGACAGGGATACAATGAGCAGTTCTTC. The V call is TRBV6-5, the J call TRBJ2-1, with 9 bases lining up with TRBD1. CDR3 length: 14 amino acids. CDR1 MNHEY and CDR2 SVGAGI come from the germline V gene. The J segment lost 4 bases and the V segment lost 6 bases, leaving 4 bases of the junction unmatched.